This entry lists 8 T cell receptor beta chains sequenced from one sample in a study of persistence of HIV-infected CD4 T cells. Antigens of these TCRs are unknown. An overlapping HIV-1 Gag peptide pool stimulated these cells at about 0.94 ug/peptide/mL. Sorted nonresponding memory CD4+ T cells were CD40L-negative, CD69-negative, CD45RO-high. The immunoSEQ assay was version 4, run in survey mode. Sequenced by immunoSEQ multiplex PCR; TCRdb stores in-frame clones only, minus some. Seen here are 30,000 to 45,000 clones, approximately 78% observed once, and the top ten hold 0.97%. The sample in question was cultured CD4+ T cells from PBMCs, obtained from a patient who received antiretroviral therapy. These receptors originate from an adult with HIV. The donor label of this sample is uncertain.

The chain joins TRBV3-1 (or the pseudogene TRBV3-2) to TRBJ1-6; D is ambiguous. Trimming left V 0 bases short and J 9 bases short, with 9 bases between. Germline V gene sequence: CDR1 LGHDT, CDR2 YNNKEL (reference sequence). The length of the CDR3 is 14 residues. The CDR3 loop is CASSQDFRVSPLHF. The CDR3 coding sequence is TGTGCCAGCAGCCAAGATTTCCGGGTTTCACCCCTCCACTTT.

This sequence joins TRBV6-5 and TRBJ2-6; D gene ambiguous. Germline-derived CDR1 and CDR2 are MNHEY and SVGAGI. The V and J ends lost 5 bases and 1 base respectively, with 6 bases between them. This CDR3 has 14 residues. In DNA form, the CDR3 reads TGTGCCAGCAGTCAACAATCTGGGGCCAACGTCCTGACTTTC. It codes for CASSQQSGANVLTF.

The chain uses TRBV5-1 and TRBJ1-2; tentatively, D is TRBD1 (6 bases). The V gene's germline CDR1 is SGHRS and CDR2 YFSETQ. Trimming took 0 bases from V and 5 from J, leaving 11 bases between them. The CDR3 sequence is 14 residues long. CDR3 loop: CASSLAGAKYGYTF. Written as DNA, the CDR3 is TGCGCCAGCAGCTTGGCGGGGGCCAAGTATGGCTACACCTTC.

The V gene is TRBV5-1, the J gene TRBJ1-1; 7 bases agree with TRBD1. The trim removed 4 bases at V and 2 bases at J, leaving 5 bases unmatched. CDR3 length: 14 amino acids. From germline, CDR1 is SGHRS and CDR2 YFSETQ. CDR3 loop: CASSPGTANTEAFF. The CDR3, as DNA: TGCGCCAGCAGCCCCGGGACAGCAAACACTGAAGCTTTCTTT.

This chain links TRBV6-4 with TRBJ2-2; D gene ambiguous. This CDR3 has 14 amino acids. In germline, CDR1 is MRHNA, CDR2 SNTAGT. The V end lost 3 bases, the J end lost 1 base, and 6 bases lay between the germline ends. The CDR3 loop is CASSEEMNTGELFF. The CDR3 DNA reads TGTGCCAGCAGTGAGGAGATGAACACCGGGGAGCTGTTTTTT.

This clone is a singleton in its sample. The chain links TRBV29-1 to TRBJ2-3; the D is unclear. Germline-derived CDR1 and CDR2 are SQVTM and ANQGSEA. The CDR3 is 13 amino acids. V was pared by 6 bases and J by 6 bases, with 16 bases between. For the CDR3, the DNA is TGCAGCGTCCCGGGCACAATCATGGATACGCAGTATTTT. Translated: CSVPGTIMDTQYF.

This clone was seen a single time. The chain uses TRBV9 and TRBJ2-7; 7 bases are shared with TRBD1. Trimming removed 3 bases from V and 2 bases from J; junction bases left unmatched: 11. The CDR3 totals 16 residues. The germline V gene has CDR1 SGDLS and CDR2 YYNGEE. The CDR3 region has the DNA TGTGCCAGCAGCGGAATTCCGGGACAGCCCCCCTACGAGCAGTACTTC. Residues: CASSGIPGQPPYEQYF.

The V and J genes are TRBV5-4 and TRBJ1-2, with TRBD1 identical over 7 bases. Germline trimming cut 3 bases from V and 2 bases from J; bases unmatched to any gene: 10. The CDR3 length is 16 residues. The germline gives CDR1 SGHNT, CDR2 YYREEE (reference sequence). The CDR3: CASSWGDSNLNYGYTF. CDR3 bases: TGTGCCAGCAGCTGGGGGGACAGTAATCTAAACTATGGCTACACCTTC.